The next 6 T cell receptor beta chains were all read from a single sample in a study of blood T cell repertoires in COVID-19 (dated by TCRdb to about 2020). Library generation was performed with the immunoSEQ multiplex PCR assay. TCRdb mirrors the immuneACCESS table, restricted to in-frame sequences. Some clones are absent from its copies; in checked studies, under half trace to an unresolved V gene, and the reason for the others is unknown. For this sample there are 300,000 to 400,000 clones; over 75% appear just once. The ten largest clonotypes hold under 1.3% of the sample. The sample consisted of PBMCs or T cells enriched from blood (not recorded which). These TCRs come from a woman younger than 45 who had recovered from COVID-19.

The chain carries TRBV7-7 and TRBJ2-6; 12 nucleotides align to TRBD2. V lost 5 bases to trimming and J lost 2 bases; unmatched junction nucleotides: 7. Germline V CDR1 and CDR2: SSHAT, FNYEAQ (reference sequence). There are 18 residues in the CDR3. This chain's CDR3 is CASSPRLAGVPGANVLTF. The CDR3 bases are TGTGCCAGCAGCCCTCGACTAGCGGGGGTACCTGGGGCCAACGTCCTGACTTTC.

This clone was seen only once. The V gene is TRBV28, the J gene TRBJ1-3; 9 positions agree with TRBD1. Germline CDR1 MDHEN, CDR2 SYDVKM. CDR3 length: 16 residues. J was trimmed by 2 bases and V by 5 bases; bases with no gene match: 7. The CDR3 DNA is TGTGCCAGCAGTCCCGACAGGGGGTGGACTGGAAACACCATATATTTT. The encoded protein is CASSPDRGWTGNTIYF.

This clone showed up just once. This sequence joins TRBV19 and TRBJ1-6, with TRBD1 matching 8 bases. Germline values: CDR1 LNHDA, CDR2 SQIVND (reference sequence). This CDR3 region has 16 residues. With 5 bases clipped from V and 7 bases from J, the junction kept 10 bases outside the gene matches. The CDR3 region is CASSLVPGTGNSPLHF. The CDR3 DNA reads TGTGCCAGTAGTTTGGTCCCCGGGACAGGCAATTCACCCCTCCACTTT.

The rearrangement uses TRBV28 and TRBJ2-3, with D perhaps matching TRBD2 (5 bases). Germline V gene lookup returns CDR1 MDHEN and CDR2 SYDVKM. Trimming cost V 1 base and J 2 bases, with 10 bases left between them. This CDR3 spans 15 amino acids. The CDR3 bases are TGTGCCAGCAGTTTATTTGAGGGTAACACAGATACGCAGTATTTT. It encodes CASSLFEGNTDTQYF.

The gene calls are TRBV5-1 and TRBJ1-6, with TRBD1 identical over 9 bases. The CDR3 length is 15 residues. CDR1 and CDR2 (germline): SGHRS, YFSETQ. V trimming: 5 bases; J trimming: 9 bases; junction bases outside the gene matches: 9. The CDR3 spells CASSPPGQGVSPLHF. The DNA for the CDR3 is TGCGCCAGCAGTCCCCCGGGACAGGGTGTTTCACCCCTCCACTTT.

V is TRBV3-1 (or the pseudogene TRBV3-2) and J is TRBJ2-2, with D perhaps TRBD2 (6 bases). This CDR3 has 17 residues. Germline V gene data show CDR1 as LGHDT and CDR2 as YNNKEL (reference sequence). Trimming stripped 1 base from V and 8 bases from J, with 20 bases between. Here the CDR3 DNA reads TGTGCCAGCAGCCAAGTCGGAGGAGGGGCTGTTCCTGGGGAGCTGTTTTTT. Translating gives CASSQVGGGAVPGELFF.